Below are 18 T cell receptor beta chains sequenced from a single sample in a study of technical replicates of blood from a handful of donors. The protocol was immunoSEQ multiplex PCR, while the TCRdb copy is restricted to in-frame clones and leaves out a portion. The sample carries approximately 78,000 clones, roughly 92% recorded once. The sample taken for sequencing was T cells isolated from PBMCs. Receptors were obtained from a human donor in good health.

The chain uses TRBV4-2 and TRBJ2-1, with TRBD2 identical over 9 bases. The CDR3 length is 15 residues. Trimming removed 0 bases from V and 4 bases from J; junction bases left unmatched: 1. The germline V gene encodes CDR1 LGHNA and CDR2 YNFKEQ. CDR3 loop: CASSQDLAGYNEQFF. Here the CDR3 DNA reads TGTGCCAGCAGCCAAGATCTAGCGGGGTACAATGAGCAGTTCTTC.

The V and J genes are TRBV10-3 and TRBJ2-7; D gene ambiguous. The CDR3 contains 12 residues. Germline CDR1 and CDR2: ENHRY and SYGVKD. V lost 6 bases and J lost 2, with 8 bases in between. The CDR3 nucleotides read TGTGCCATCAGCATCGACACCTACGAGCAGTACTTC. This encodes CAISIDTYEQYF.

The rearrangement links TRBV4-2 to TRBJ2-7; 7 bases agree with TRBD1. CDR3 size: 13 residues. Germline assignment: CDR1 LGHNA and CDR2 YNFKEQ. V lost 3 bases to trimming and J lost 3 bases; unmatched junction nucleotides: 2. CDR3 sequence: CASSHGDSYEQYF. CDR3 in DNA: TGTGCCAGCAGCCATGGGGACAGCTACGAGCAGTACTTC.

This chain links TRBV9 with TRBJ2-7; 9 bases align to TRBD1. The CDR3 sequence is 16 residues long. With V trimmed by 4 bases and J by 2 bases, 10 bases remained unmatched. Germline V gene lookup returns CDR1 SGDLS and CDR2 YYNGEE. The CDR3 sequence: CASSPGGGQGTYEQYF. The DNA of the CDR3 is TGTGCCAGCAGCCCCGGGGGAGGACAGGGGACCTACGAGCAGTACTTC.

The gene calls are TRBV28 and TRBJ2-7; 9 positions match TRBD2. Germline V CDR1 and CDR2: MDHEN, SYDVKM. There are 13 residues in the CDR3. CDR3 sequence (DNA): TGTGCTATAACCGGGACTAGCCAGGGCGAGCAGTACTTC. This gives the protein CAITGTSQGEQYF.

This chain links TRBV21-1 with TRBJ1-1. TRBV21-1 is flagged as a pseudogene. The CDR3 is 15 amino acids. The chain's CDR3 is CASSKVTGLGTEAFF. Here the CDR3 DNA reads TGTGCCAGCAGCAAAGTAACGGGTCTCGGCACTGAAGCTTTCTTT.

J is TRBJ2-1 and V is TRBV2; maybe TRBD1 (5 bases). CDR1 and CDR2 (germline): SNHLY, FYNNEI. The CDR3 has 14 residues. Trimming cost V 2 bases and J 7 bases, with 12 bases left between them. This CDR3 reads CASSENLAGNEQFF. The DNA for the CDR3 is TGTGCCAGCAGTGAAAATTTGGCAGGGAATGAGCAGTTCTTC.

The rearrangement links TRBV11-3 to TRBJ2-2; D gene uncertain. This CDR3 has 12 residues. Germline V gene sequence: CDR1 SGHNT, CDR2 YENEEA. Trimming removed 4 bases at V and 7 bases at J, with 7 bases between. The CDR3: CASSSSVGELFF. The CDR3 DNA is TGTGCCAGCAGCTCATCGGTCGGGGAGCTGTTTTTT.

The genes are TRBV9 and TRBJ1-2; D may be TRBD1 (5 bases). Germline loops: CDR1 SGDLS, CDR2 YYNGEE. This CDR3 spans 13 amino acids. Trimming pared 0 bases from V and 8 bases from J, leaving 11 bases between. CDR3 loop: CASSVGGGVGYTF. The CDR3, as DNA: TGTGCCAGCAGCGTAGGTGGAGGGGTGGGCTACACCTTC.

V gene TRBV6-1 combines with J gene TRBJ2-6; no definite D call. Trimming removed 2 bases from V and 0 bases from J, with 8 bases in between. The CDR3 consists of 16 residues. The germline CDR1 and CDR2 sequences are MNHNS and SASEGT. The CDR3 is CASSESSGSGANVLTF. For the CDR3, the DNA is TGTGCCAGCAGTGAATCGTCCGGCTCTGGGGCCAACGTCCTGACTTTC.

This sequence joins TRBV5-1 and TRBJ2-7, with TRBD1 matching 7 bases. Trimming at V came to 4 bases and at J to 0 bases, leaving 7 bases not matched to a gene. Germline CDR1 and CDR2: SGHRS and YFSETQ. The CDR3 extends over 15 amino acids. CDR3 nucleotides: TGCGCCAGCAGCCCAACACAGGGGTTCTCCTACGAGCAGTACTTC. This gives the protein CASSPTQGFSYEQYF.

This clone showed up just once. The chain recombines TRBV5-1 with TRBJ2-3; 10 bases are shared with TRBD2. Germline V gene data show CDR1 as SGHRS and CDR2 as YFSETQ. Trimming at V came to 4 bases and at J to 0 bases, leaving 5 bases not matched to a gene. CDR3 length: 16 residues. For the CDR3, the DNA is TGCGCCAGCAGCCCTAGACTAGCGGGTAGCACAGATACGCAGTATTTT. It encodes CASSPRLAGSTDTQYF.

V gene TRBV9 combines with J gene TRBJ2-7; D is possibly TRBD1 (5 bases). The CDR3 has 15 residues. Per the germline V gene, CDR1 is SGDLS and CDR2 is YYNGEE. V was cut by 0 bases and J by 0 bases, with 10 bases left in between. The DNA of the CDR3 is TGTGCCAGCAGCGTAGCTGAGGACAACTCCTACGAGCAGTACTTC. It specifies CASSVAEDNSYEQYF.

The V call is TRBV6-7, the J call TRBJ2-6; a possible D gene is TRBD2 (5 bases). TRBV6-7 is designated an ORF whose function remains uncertain. V lost 10 bases, J lost 2 bases, and 12 bases lay in between. This CDR3 spans 14 amino acids. CDR3 in amino acids: CATWAGPGANVLTF. In DNA, the CDR3 is TGTGCCACCTGGGCGGGTCCTGGGGCCAACGTCCTGACTTTC.

V gene TRBV20-1 combines with J gene TRBJ2-7; D unclear. The V end lost 5 bases, the J end lost 4 bases, and 9 bases lay between the germline ends. The CDR3 spans 11 residues. CDR1 DFQATT and CDR2 SNEGSKA come from the germline V gene (reference sequence). Here the CDR3 reads CSAPRRYEQYF. The DNA for the CDR3 is TGCAGTGCTCCTAGACGGTACGAGCAGTACTTC.

The chain carries TRBV25-1 and TRBJ1-2; 7 bases match TRBD1. The CDR3 totals 13 residues. J gave up 5 bases and V 9 bases, and 9 bases lay outside the gene matches. The germline CDR1 and CDR2 sequences are MGHDK and SYGVNS. In nucleotides, the CDR3 is TGTGCCAGTGCACTGGGGACAGATTATGGCTACACCTTC. Its translation is CASALGTDYGYTF.

J is TRBJ2-5 and V is TRBV19; D ambiguous. CDR3 size: 13 residues. Germline CDR1 reads LNHDA; CDR2 reads SQIVND (reference sequence). The V end lost 10 bases, the J end lost 1 base, and 13 bases lay between the germline ends. DNA for the CDR3: TGTGCCACTGCCCCTCAGGCCCAAGAGACCCAGTACTTC. Residues: CATAPQAQETQYF.

The chain has TRBV6-5 and TRBJ2-7; D is perhaps TRBD2 (5 bases). The CDR3 spans 15 residues. Trimming left V 0 bases short and J 4 bases short, with 13 bases between. CDR1 and CDR2 from the germline V gene are MNHEY and SVGAGI. CDR3 sequence (DNA): TGTGCCAGCAGTTACTCCTCCGGGGTCCTTTACGAGCAGTACTTC. Its translation is CASSYSSGVLYEQYF.